The 26 T cell receptor beta chains given below trace back to one sample, sequenced in a study of a mutant IDH1 vaccine in newly diagnosed glioma. These receptors' antigens are unknown. The time point denotes: week 35, safety follow-up. Vaccinated patients received 300 ug of mutant IDH1 20-mer peptide per dose, with topical imiquimod. TCRdb's copy holds only in-frame clones and misses some; the assay was immunoSEQ multiplex PCR. Of roughly 48,000 clones in the sample, about 79% were seen once. This material consisted of PBMCs, taken from a glioma patient whose treatment included an IDH1 peptide vaccine. The receptors shown here come from a man aged 35 to 55 with glioma.

This chain links TRBV29-1 with TRBJ2-7; the D call may be TRBD1 or TRBD2 (6 bases each). Trimming stripped 3 bases from V and 5 bases from J, with 17 bases between. The length of the CDR3 is 14 residues. The germline V gene has CDR1 SQVTM and CDR2 ANQGSEA. The CDR3 coding sequence is TGCAGCGTTGAGGGGGGCAGGGAGGCCGACGAGCAGTACTTC. Translating gives CSVEGGREADEQYF.

V is TRBV5-8 and J is TRBJ1-1; D is undetermined. Trimming removed 2 bases at V and 7 bases at J, with 9 bases between. This CDR3 has 12 residues. The germline gives CDR1 SGHTS, CDR2 YDEGEE. The CDR3 sequence: CASSLFGREAFF. The CDR3 bases are TGTGCCAGCAGCTTATTCGGGCGTGAAGCTTTCTTT.

The chain is built from TRBV18 and TRBJ2-2; 7 bases are shared with TRBD2. The CDR3 loop spans 13 amino acids. CDR1 KGHSH and CDR2 LQKENI come from the germline V gene. V trimming: 8 bases; J trimming: 6 bases; junction bases outside the gene matches: 6. CDR3 in amino acids: CASRTSDAGELFF. For the CDR3, the DNA is TGTGCCAGCCGGACTAGTGACGCCGGGGAGCTGTTTTTT.

The chain couples TRBV5-1 to TRBJ2-7; D unresolved. V lost 0 bases and J lost 6, with 4 bases in between. The germline V gene has CDR1 SGHRS and CDR2 YFSETQ. The CDR3 totals 11 residues. The CDR3 nucleotides read TGCGCCAGCAGCTTGGGGCCCGAGCAGTACTTC. This codes for CASSLGPEQYF.

This chain joins TRBV19 and TRBJ1-1; perhaps TRBD1 as D (6 bases). This CDR3 region has 14 residues. V lost 6 bases, J lost 2 bases, and 13 bases lay in between. CDR1 and CDR2 from the germline V gene are LNHDA and SQIVND (reference sequence). The CDR3 reads CASSLARGNTEAFF. CDR3 sequence (DNA): TGTGCCAGTAGCTTAGCCAGGGGAAACACTGAAGCTTTCTTT.

The chain joins TRBV7-8 to TRBJ2-3; TRBD2 agrees at 8 bases. The CDR3 loop spans 16 amino acids. After removal of 5 bases from V and 3 bases from J, the junction contained 10 bases not matched to a gene. The germline gives CDR1 SGHVS, CDR2 FQNEAQ. The CDR3 sequence: CASSPAGLGTTDTQYF. The CDR3 DNA is TGTGCCAGCAGCCCTGCGGGACTAGGGACGACAGATACGCAGTATTTT.

The chain links TRBV7-2 to TRBJ2-2; possible D gene TRBD2, 7 bases. Germline CDR1 SGHTA, CDR2 FQGNSA. Trimming shortened V by 3 bases and J by 4 bases, and 18 bases separated the two germline ends. This CDR3 comprises 17 residues. CDR3 bases: TGTGCCAGCAGCTTTACGGGTTTAAGGGGGGGCACCGGGGAGCTGTTTTTT. Protein sequence: CASSFTGLRGGTGELFF.

This clone was recorded once. V is TRBV5-1 and J is TRBJ2-1; no firm D call. Germline CDR1 and CDR2: SGHRS and YFSETQ. The CDR3 has 11 amino acids. V lost 4 bases, J lost 13 bases, and 12 bases lay in between. The DNA of the CDR3 is TGCGCCAGCAGCGGTCTTGATTACCAGTTCTTC. This translates into CASSGLDYQFF.

The gene calls are TRBV19 and TRBJ2-7; 12 bases align to TRBD2. Germline assignment: CDR1 LNHDA and CDR2 SQIVND (reference sequence). The CDR3 totals 16 residues. The ends lost 6 bases at V and 0 bases at J; junction bases unmatched: 6. The CDR3 DNA reads as TGTGCCAGTAGCCCCACTAGCGGGGGGCCCTCCTACGAGCAGTACTTC. It specifies CASSPTSGGPSYEQYF.

V usage is TRBV11-2 and J usage is TRBJ2-7; D might be TRBD2 (5 bases). Deletions cut 5 bases from V and 9 bases from J, with 11 bases between. Germline V gene data show CDR1 as SGHAT and CDR2 as FQNNGV. The CDR3 totals 11 residues. In nucleotides, the CDR3 is TGTGCCAGCAGCCATAGCGAGGCGCAGTACTTC. Protein sequence: CASSHSEAQYF.

The chain recombines TRBV20-1 with TRBJ2-3; D possibly corresponds to TRBD2 (5 bases). V lost 7 bases to trimming and J lost 2 bases, with 7 bases between them. Per the germline V gene, CDR1 is DFQATT and CDR2 is SNEGSKA (reference sequence). The CDR3 loop spans 11 amino acids. CDR3 sequence: CSVGVTDTQYF. The CDR3 DNA follows: TGCAGTGTCGGGGTCACAGATACGCAGTATTTT.

J is TRBJ1-3 and V is TRBV15; 9 nucleotides agree with TRBD1. J lost 3 bases, V lost 5 bases, and 8 bases had no gene match. This CDR3 is 16 amino acids long. Germline V gene data show CDR1 as LNHNV and CDR2 as YYDKDF (reference sequence). DNA for the CDR3: TGTGCCACCAGCCGGGACAGGGCCTTGGGTGGAAACACCATATATTTT. Its translation is CATSRDRALGGNTIYF. Filled out from reference TRBV15 and TRBJ1-3, the complete variable domain reads DAMVIQNPRYQVTQFGKPVTLSCSQTLNHNVMYWYQQKSSQAPKLLFHYYDKDFNNEADTPDNFQSRRPNTSFCFLDIRSPGLGDTAMYLCATSRDRALGGNTIYFGEGSWLTVV.

This rearrangement joins TRBV4-3 to TRBJ1-6; D is unclear. In germline, CDR1 is LGHNA, CDR2 YSLEER. This CDR3 has 16 residues. Between the trimmed V and J ends, which lost 0 bases and 10 bases, there was a span of 16 bases. The CDR3 DNA is TGCGCCAGCAGCCAAGATCTAGAAAGGGAAGGGTCACCCCTCCACTTT. Amino acid sequence: CASSQDLEREGSPLHF.

This chain connects TRBV4-3 to TRBJ1-3, with D perhaps TRBD1 (5 bases). Germline V gives CDR1 LGHNA, CDR2 YSLEER. Trimming removed 1 base at V and 0 bases at J, with 7 bases between. The length of the CDR3 is 15 residues. The CDR3 spells CASSQADSSGNTIYF. Written as DNA, the CDR3 is TGCGCCAGCAGCCAAGCTGACAGCTCTGGAAACACCATATATTTT.

The gene calls are TRBV7-2 and TRBJ1-2, with D possibly TRBD1 on 5 matching bases. V lost 3 bases, J lost 3 bases, and 14 bases lay in between. CDR3 size: 15 residues. The germline gives CDR1 SGHTA, CDR2 FQGNSA. CDR3 protein: CASSFGRAVDYGYTF. The CDR3 coding sequence is TGTGCCAGCAGCTTCGGCAGGGCAGTCGACTATGGCTACACCTTC.

The genes are TRBV10-2 and TRBJ2-1; D possibly corresponds to TRBD2 (6 bases). V was cut by 4 bases and J by 2 bases, with 15 bases left in between. The CDR3 runs 16 residues. Looked up from germline, CDR1 is WSHSY and CDR2 is SAAADI. The CDR3 region has the DNA TGCGCCAGCAGTGCCCGTTCTAGCGTGGCCTACAATGAGCAGTTCTTC. Its translation: CASSARSSVAYNEQFF.

The rearrangement uses TRBV9 and TRBJ2-1; TRBD2 matches at 12 bases. The germline gives CDR1 SGDLS, CDR2 YYNGEE. This CDR3 has 18 residues. Trimming removed 0 bases from V and 7 bases from J; junction bases left unmatched: 11. CDR3 sequence reads: CASSVGSGGLAGLNEQFF. Written as DNA, the CDR3 is TGTGCCAGCAGCGTAGGCTCGGGGGGACTAGCGGGCCTGAATGAGCAGTTCTTC. Full variable domain (remainder filled in from reference TRBV9 and TRBJ2-1): DSGVTQTPKHLITATGQRVTLRCSPRSGDLSVYWYQQSLDQGLQFLIQYYNGEERAKGNILERFSAQQFPDLHSELNLSSLELGDSALYFCASSVGSGGLAGLNEQFFGPGTRLTVL.

CDR3 amino acids: CASSRASGYSYNEQFF. In DNA form, the CDR3 reads TGTGCCAGCAGCCGAGCTAGCGGATACTCCTACAATGAGCAGTTCTTC. This rearrangement joins TRBV7-2 to TRBJ2-1; 7 positions match TRBD2. Per the germline V gene, CDR1 is SGHTA and CDR2 is FQGNSA. This CDR3 has 16 amino acids. J was trimmed by 0 bases and V by 5 bases; bases with no gene match: 7.

V gene TRBV5-8 combines with J gene TRBJ2-1; D gene unclear. V was pared by 5 bases and J by 2 bases, with 17 bases between. The V gene's germline CDR1 is SGHTS and CDR2 YDEGEE. The CDR3 contains 16 residues. The chain's CDR3 is CASRPPPSNPYNEQFF. The CDR3 DNA is TGTGCCAGCAGGCCGCCACCTTCGAACCCCTACAATGAGCAGTTCTTC.

V and J are TRBV7-9 and TRBJ2-7; 10 bases align to TRBD1. Germline V lookup: CDR1 SEHNR, CDR2 FQNEAQ (reference sequence). The CDR3 is 15 amino acids. The ends lost 3 bases at V and 5 bases at J; junction bases unmatched: 7. The CDR3 DNA reads TGTGCCAGCAGCTTTACCGGGACAGGGGTCGACGAGCAGTACTTC. It yields the protein CASSFTGTGVDEQYF.

The gene calls are TRBV27 and TRBJ2-5; D tentatively reads TRBD1 or TRBD2 (5 bases each). Germline V gene lookup returns CDR1 MNHEY and CDR2 SMNVEV (reference sequence). The V end lost 5 bases, the J end lost 5 bases, and 9 bases lay between the germline ends. The CDR3 loop spans 12 amino acids. The CDR3 bases are TGTGCCAGCAGTCCCGAGGGGGAGACCCAGTACTTC. Its protein is CASSPEGETQYF.

The sample holds a few counts of this clone. The V and J genes are TRBV4-3 and TRBJ2-2; maybe TRBD2 (5 bases). The CDR3 is made up of 13 amino acids. The V end was cut by 1 base, the J end by 5 bases, with 5 bases between. Germline V gene sequence: CDR1 LGHNA, CDR2 YSLEER. The CDR3, as DNA: TGCGCCAGCAGCCAAGGGAGGACCGGGGAGCTGTTTTTT. It is translated as CASSQGRTGELFF.

This clone was observed a few times. The chain carries TRBV19 and TRBJ2-1; 7 nucleotides line up with TRBD2. V shed 6 bases and J 7 bases; nucleotides not matched to a gene: 12. This CDR3 comprises 15 residues. Germline CDR1 reads LNHDA; CDR2 reads SQIVND (reference sequence). The CDR3 loop reads CASSSGTTPVNEQFF. CDR3 DNA sequence: TGTGCCAGTAGCTCCGGGACTACGCCTGTTAATGAGCAGTTCTTC.

This clone was recorded once. V is TRBV7-2 and J is TRBJ2-5; D ambiguous. The CDR3 has 11 amino acids. The ends were cut back, 7 bases at V and 5 bases at J, with 8 bases in the middle. Germline V gene data show CDR1 as SGHTA and CDR2 as FQGNSA. The CDR3 DNA reads TGTGCCAGCACCTTGATGGAGACCCAGTACTTC. This encodes CASTLMETQYF. The variable domain in full, completed from reference TRBV7-2 and TRBJ2-5, reads GAGVSQSPSNKVTEKGKDVELRCDPISGHTALYWYRQSLGQGLEFLIYFQGNSAPDKSGLPSDRFSAERTGGSVSTLTIQRTQQEDSAVYLCASTLMETQYFGPGTRLLVL.

CDR3 amino acids: CASSLLAGGSYEQYF. The CDR3 DNA reads as TGTGCCAGCAGCTTGCTGGCAGGGGGTTCGTACGAGCAGTACTTC. This sequence joins TRBV5-4 and TRBJ2-7, with TRBD1 matching over 7 bases. The CDR3 runs 15 residues. J gave up 4 bases and V 1 base, and 8 bases lay outside the gene matches. Germline CDR1 is SGHNT and CDR2 is YYREEE (reference sequence).

J is TRBJ2-3 and V is TRBV11-2; 13 bases are a match to TRBD2. The CDR3 sequence is 17 residues long. The germline V gene has CDR1 SGHAT and CDR2 FQNNGV. J lost 2 bases, V lost 4 bases, and 6 bases had no gene match. The CDR3 here is CASSWTSGRFFTDTQYF. As DNA, the CDR3 is TGTGCCAGCAGCTGGACTAGCGGGAGATTTTTCACAGATACGCAGTATTTT.